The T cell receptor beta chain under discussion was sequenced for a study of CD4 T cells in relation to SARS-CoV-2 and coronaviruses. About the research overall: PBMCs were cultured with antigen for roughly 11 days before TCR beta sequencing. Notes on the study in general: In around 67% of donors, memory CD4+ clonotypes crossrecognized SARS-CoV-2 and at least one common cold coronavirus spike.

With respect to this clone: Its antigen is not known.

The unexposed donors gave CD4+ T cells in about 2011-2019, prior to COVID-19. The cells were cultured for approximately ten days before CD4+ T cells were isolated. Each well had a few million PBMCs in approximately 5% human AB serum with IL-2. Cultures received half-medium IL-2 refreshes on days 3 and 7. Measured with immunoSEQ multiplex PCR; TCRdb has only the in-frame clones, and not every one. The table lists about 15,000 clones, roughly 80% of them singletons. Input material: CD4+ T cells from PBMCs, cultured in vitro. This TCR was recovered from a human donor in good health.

In nucleotides, the CDR3 is TGTGCCAGCAGTATAAGTGTGGTTGGGGAGCAGTACTTC. Amino acids: CASSISVVGEQYF. V usage is TRBV6-5 and J usage is TRBJ2-7; no reliable D call. CDR3 size: 13 residues. Germline V gene sequence: CDR1 MNHEY, CDR2 SVGAGI. Trimming removed 5 bases from V and 7 bases from J, with 15 bases in between.